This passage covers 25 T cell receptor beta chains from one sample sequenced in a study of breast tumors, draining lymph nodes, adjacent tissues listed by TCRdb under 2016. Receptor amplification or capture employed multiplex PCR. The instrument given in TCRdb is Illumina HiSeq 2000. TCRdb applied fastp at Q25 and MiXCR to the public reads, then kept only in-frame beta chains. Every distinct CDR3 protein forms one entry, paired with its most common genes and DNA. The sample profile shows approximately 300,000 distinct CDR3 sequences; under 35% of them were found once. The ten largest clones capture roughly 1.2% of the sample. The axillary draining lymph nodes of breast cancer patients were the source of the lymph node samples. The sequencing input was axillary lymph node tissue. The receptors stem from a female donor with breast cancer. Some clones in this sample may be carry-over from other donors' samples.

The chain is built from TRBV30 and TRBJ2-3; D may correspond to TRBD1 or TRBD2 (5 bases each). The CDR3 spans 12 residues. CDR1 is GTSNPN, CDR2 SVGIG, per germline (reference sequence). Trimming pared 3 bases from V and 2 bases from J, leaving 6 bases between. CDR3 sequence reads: CAWRGTTDTQYF. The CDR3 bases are TGTGCCTGGAGGGGGACCACAGATACGCAGTATTTT.

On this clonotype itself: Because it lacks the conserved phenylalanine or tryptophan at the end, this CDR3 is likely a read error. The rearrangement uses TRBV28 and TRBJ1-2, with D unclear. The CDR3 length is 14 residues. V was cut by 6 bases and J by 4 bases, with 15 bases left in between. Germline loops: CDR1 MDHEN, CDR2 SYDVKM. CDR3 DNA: TGTGCCAGCAGCCCCGGAAGGGCGGGCTATGGCTACACCCTC. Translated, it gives CASSPGRAGYGYTL.

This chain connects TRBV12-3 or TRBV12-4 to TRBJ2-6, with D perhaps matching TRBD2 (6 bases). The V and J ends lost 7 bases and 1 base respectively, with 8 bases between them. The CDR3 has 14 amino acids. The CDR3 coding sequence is TGTGCCAGCACCCGGGGGTCTGGGGCCAACGTCCTGACTTTC. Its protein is CASTRGSGANVLTF.

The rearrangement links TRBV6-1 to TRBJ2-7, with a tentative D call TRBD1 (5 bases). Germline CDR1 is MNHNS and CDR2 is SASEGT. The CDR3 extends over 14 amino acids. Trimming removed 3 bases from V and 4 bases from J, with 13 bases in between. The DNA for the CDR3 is TGTGCCAGCAGTGATATTTTTAGGGGATACGAGCAGTACTTC. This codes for CASSDIFRGYEQYF.

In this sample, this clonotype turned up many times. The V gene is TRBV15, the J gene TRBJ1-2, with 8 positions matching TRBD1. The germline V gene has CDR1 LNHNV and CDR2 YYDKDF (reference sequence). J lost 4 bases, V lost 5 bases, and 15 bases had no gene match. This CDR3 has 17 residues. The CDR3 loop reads CATSQWGPGGDRYGYTF. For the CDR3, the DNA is TGTGCCACCAGCCAATGGGGGCCAGGGGGCGATCGCTATGGCTACACCTTC.

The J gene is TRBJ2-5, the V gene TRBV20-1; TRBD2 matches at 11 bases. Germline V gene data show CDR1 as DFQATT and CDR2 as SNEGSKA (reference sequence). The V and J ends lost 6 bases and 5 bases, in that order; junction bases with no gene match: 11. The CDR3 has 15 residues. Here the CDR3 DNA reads TGCAGTGCGCAGACTAGCGGGAATCAAGGGGAGACCCAGTACTTC. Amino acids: CSAQTSGNQGETQYF.

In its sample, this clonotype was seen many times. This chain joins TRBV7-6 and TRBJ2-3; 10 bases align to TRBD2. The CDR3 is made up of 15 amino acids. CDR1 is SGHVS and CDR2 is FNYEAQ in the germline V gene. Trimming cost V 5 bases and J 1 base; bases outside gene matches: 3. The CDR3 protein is CASSTGTSGTDTQYF. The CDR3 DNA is TGTGCCAGCAGCACCGGGACTAGCGGCACAGATACGCAGTATTTT.

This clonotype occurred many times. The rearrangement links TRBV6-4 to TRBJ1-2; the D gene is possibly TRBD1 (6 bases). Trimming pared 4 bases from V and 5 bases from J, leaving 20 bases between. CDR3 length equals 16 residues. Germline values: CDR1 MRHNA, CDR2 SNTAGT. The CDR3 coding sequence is TGTGCCAGCAGTGTAAGAGGGACAAAGGTCTGGTATGGCTACACCTTC. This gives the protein CASSVRGTKVWYGYTF.

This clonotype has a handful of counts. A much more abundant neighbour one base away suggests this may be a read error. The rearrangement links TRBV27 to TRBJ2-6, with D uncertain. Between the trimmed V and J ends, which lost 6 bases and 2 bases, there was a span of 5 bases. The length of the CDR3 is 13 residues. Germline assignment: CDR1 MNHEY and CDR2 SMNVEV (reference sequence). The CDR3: CASSPPGANVLTF. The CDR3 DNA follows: TGTGCCAGCAGCCCACCTGGGGCCAACGTCCTGACTTTC. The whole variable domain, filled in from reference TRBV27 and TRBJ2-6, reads EAQVTQNPRYLITVTGKKLTVTCSQNMNHEYMSWYRQDPGLGLRQIYYSMNVEVTDKGDVPEGYKVSRKEKRNFPLILESPSPNQTSLYFCASSPPGANVLTFGAGSRLTVL.

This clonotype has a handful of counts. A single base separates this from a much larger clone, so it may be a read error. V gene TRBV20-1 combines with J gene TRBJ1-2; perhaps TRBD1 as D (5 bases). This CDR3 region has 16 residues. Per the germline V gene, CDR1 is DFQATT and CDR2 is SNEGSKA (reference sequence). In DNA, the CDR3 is TGCGGTGCTAGAGGAGACACCGGGGACCCTAACTATGGCTACACCTTC. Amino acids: CGARGDTGDPNYGYTF.

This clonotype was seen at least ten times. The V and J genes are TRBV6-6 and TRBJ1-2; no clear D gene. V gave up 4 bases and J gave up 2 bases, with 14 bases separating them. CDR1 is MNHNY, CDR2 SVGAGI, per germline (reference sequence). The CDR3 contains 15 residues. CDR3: CASSSQPAINYGYTF. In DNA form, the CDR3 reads TGTGCCAGCAGTTCGCAACCTGCCATAAACTATGGCTACACCTTC.

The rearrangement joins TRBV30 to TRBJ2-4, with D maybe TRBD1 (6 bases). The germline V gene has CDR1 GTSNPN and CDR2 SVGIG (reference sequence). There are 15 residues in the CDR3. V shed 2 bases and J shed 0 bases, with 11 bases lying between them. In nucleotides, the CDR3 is TGTGCCTGGAGTCTAACAGGGCTAGCCAAAAACATTCAGTACTTC. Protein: CAWSLTGLAKNIQYF.

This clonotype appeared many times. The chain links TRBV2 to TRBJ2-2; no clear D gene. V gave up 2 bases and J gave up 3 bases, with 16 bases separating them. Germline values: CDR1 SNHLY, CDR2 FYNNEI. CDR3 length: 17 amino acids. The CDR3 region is CASSETPPGRDTGELFF. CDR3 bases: TGTGCCAGCAGTGAAACCCCCCCCGGACGGGACACCGGGGAGCTGTTTTTT. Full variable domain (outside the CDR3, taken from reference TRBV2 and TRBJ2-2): EPEVTQTPSHQVTQMGQEVILRCVPISNHLYFYWYRQILGQKVEFLVSFYNNEISEKSEIFDDQFSVERPDGSNFTLKIRSTKLEDSAMYFCASSETPPGRDTGELFFGEGSRLTVL.

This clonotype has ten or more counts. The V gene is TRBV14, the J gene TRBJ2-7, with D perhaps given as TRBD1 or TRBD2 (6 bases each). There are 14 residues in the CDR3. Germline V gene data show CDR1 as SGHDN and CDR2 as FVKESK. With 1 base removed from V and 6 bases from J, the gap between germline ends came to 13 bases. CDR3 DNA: TGTGCCAGCAGCCAAGGTCCGGGGGCCGGCGAGCAGTACTTC. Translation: CASSQGPGAGEQYF.

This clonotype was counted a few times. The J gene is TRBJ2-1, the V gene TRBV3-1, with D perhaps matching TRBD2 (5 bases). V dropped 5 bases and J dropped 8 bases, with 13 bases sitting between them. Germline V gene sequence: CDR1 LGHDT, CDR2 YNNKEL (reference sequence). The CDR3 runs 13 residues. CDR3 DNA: TGTGCCAGCAGCACAACCGGGCGGGATGAGCAGTTCTTC. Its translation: CASSTTGRDEQFF.

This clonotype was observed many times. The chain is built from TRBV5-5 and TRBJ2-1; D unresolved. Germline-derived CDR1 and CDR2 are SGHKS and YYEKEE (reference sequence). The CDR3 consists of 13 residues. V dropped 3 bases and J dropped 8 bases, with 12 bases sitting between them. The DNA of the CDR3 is TGTGCCAGCAGCTACGTGGGAAGGTATGAGCAGTTCTTC. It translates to CASSYVGRYEQFF.

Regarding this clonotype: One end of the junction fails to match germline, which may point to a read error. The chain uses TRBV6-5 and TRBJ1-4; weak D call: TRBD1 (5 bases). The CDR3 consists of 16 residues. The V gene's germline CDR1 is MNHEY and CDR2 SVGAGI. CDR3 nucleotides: TGTGCCAGCAGTTCCTCCCCTGACAGCCTTAATGGAAAACTGTTTTTT. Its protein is CASSSSPDSLNGKLFF.

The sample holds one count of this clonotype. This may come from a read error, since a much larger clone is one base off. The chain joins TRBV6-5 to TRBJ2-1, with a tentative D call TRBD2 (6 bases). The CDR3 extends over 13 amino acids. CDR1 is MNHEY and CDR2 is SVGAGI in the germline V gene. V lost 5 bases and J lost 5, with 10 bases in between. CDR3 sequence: CASSHGRHNEQFF. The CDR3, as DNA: TGTGCCAGCAGTCACGGGAGACACAATGAGCAGTTCTTC.

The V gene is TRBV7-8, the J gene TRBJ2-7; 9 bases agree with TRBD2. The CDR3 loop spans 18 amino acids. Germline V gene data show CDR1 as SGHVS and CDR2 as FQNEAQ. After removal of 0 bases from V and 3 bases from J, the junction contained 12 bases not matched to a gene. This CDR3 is CASSLARLAGLGGYEQYF. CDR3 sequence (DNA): TGTGCCAGCAGCTTAGCGCGGCTAGCGGGATTAGGTGGCTACGAGCAGTACTTC.

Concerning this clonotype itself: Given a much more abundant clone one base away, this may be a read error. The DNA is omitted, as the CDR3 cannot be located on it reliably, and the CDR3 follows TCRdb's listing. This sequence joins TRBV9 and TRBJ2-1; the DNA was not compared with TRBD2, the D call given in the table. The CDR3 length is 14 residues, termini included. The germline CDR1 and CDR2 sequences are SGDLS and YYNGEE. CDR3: CASSVGGGINEQLF.

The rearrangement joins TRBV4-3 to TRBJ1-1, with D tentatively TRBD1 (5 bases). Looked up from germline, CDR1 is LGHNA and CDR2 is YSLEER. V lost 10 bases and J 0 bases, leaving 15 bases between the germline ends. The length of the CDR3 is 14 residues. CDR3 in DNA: TGCGCCACCCCAGGGAAACCCATGAACACTGAAGCTTTCTTT. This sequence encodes CATPGKPMNTEAFF.

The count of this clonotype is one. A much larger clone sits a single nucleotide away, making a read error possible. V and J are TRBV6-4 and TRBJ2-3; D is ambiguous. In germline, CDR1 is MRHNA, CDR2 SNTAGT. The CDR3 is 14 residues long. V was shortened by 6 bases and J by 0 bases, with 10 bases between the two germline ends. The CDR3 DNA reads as TGTGCCAGCAGCCCGGCAGCTAGCACAGATACGCAGTATTTT. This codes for CASSPAASTDTQYF.

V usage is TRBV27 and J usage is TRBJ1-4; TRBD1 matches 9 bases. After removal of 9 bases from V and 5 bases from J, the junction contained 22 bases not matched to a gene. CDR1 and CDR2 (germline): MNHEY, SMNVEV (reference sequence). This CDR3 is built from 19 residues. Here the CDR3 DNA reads TGTGCCAGTCCCCAGCAGTTTAGGGGCACCGGGACAGGGAATGAAAAACTGTTTTTT. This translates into CASPQQFRGTGTGNEKLFF. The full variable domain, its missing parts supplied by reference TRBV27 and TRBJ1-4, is EAQVTQNPRYLITVTGKKLTVTCSQNMNHEYMSWYRQDPGLGLRQIYYSMNVEVTDKGDVPEGYKVSRKEKRNFPLILESPSPNQTSLYFCASPQQFRGTGTGNEKLFFGSGTQLSVL.

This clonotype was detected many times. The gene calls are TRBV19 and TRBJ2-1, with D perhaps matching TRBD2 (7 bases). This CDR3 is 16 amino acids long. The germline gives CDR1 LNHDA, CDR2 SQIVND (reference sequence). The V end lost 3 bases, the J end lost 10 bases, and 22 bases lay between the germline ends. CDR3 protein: CASSMEDGGPRDEQFF. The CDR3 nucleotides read TGTGCCAGTAGTATGGAGGACGGGGGGCCCCGGGACGAGCAGTTCTTC.

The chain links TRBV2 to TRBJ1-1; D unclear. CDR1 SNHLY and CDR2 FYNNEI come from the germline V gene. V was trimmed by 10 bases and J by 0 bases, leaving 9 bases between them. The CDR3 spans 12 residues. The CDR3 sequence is CAINGVNTEAFF. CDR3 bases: TGTGCCATCAATGGGGTGAACACTGAAGCTTTCTTT.